This TCR beta chain derives from a study of blood T cells in healthy people across ages (dated by TCRdb to between 2015 and 2017). Context from the whole study: In model experiments, template switching captured about one uniquely barcoded TCR beta cDNA molecule for every two T cells. The study measured age-related changes in TCR beta repertoire diversity using deep sequencing normalized with unique cDNA molecular identifiers. The donors were split into four age groups: young (average around 16 years), middle-aged (about 40), aged (62) and long-lived (about 74). To avoid experimental bias, donors of different ages were distributed randomly across sequencing lanes. The study analyzed two additional independent replicas of 1 million unique cDNA reads from the same blood draw for two donors, one aged 18 to 29 and one aged 80 or older. Paper-wide results and their limitations: As age increased, observed TCR beta diversity per million T cells dropped in a roughly linear way, and a significant reduction was already evident by age 40. Observed TCR beta diversity correlated strongly with the percentage of naive T cells measured by flow cytometry. Compared with the aged group, the long-lived group had more naive CD4+ T cells, fewer expanded clones and increased TCR diversity, a pattern suggesting age selection. Donor CMV infection status was unknown, potentially confounding age-related changes in expanded clonotypes. Estimates of total diversity from one million sequenced T cells were regarded as lower bounds and underestimates. Since profiling was done on bulk unsorted PBMCs, naive and antigen-experienced compartments could not be conclusively compared.

Receptor amplification or capture employed 5' RACE. Sequencing instrument: Illumina HiSeq 2500. A second about 7 to 12 cycle PCR used a sample-barcoded 5' primer and a J-beta primer mix. A unique molecular identifier was introduced onto each TCR beta cDNA molecule by a template-switch 5' adaptor carrying 12 random nucleotides. Each sample yielded at least 3 million CDR3-containing paired-end reads. All of the RNA was converted into first-strand cDNA using the Mint cDNA synthesis kit, with a TRBC-specific oligonucleotide serving as the primer. All cDNA was treated with uracil-DNA glycosylase and then went through a first 18-cycle PCR with the universal primers M1SS and BC2_uni_R. The authors' analysis ran thus. Normalization of each sample was performed by random selection of 1 million high-quality reads, each carrying a distinct molecular identifier. Reads with shared molecular identifiers were discarded instead of being binned into consensus sequences. MiTCR, set to a Q25 quality threshold and the strictest error-elimination algorithm, was used for CDR3 identification, clonotype clustering and error correction. Lower-bound total TCR beta diversity was estimated with a nonparametric unseen species model using Euler transformation. TCRdb trimmed public reads at Q25 via fastp, called clones via MiXCR and kept in-frame beta chains. Entries are consolidated by CDR3 protein sequence, retaining the most common genes and DNA. The V and J calls come from TCRdb's annotation, not from the publication. The sample profile shows around 1,000,000 distinct CDR3 sequences; roughly two fifths of them were found once. The top ten clones comprise around 13% of the sample.

Details on this clonotype: Its antigen target is currently unknown. No quality values exist for individual bases; no much larger clone is one base distant.

V sheds 6 bases and J sheds 0 bases, leaving 14 bases between their ends. Spanning cysteine to phenylalanine, the CDR3 consists of 16 amino acids. Only CDR3 DNA is held: 48 bases, read in frame from base 1. In the germline V gene, CDR1 corresponds to KGHSH and CDR2 to LQKENI. The donors were around 39 Caucasian individuals from Russia, aged roughly 6 to 100 years, who were systemically healthy. Each donor gave ten milliliters of peripheral blood, collected into EDTA-treated Vacutainer tubes. Ficoll-Paque density-gradient centrifugation was used to isolate PBMCs, with at least 6 million per sample. Trizol reagent was used to extract total RNA from the PBMCs, yielding at least 5 micrograms per sample. For every donor, flow cytometry on a PBMC aliquot measured the percentage of naive CD45RAhigh/CD27high T cells.

The sequence was collected from a man younger than 35 in good health. The source material was blood. The chain is encoded by TRBV18 joined to TRBJ1-4; the D gene cannot be resolved reliably. The bases read TGTGCCAGCTCCCAGAACTGGCGGACAACTAATGAAAAACTGTTTTTT. Translation gives CASSQNWRTTNEKLFF.